The next 28 T cell receptor beta chains were all read from a single sample in a study of T-cell memory formation after mild COVID-19. Each CDR3 protein gets one entry after TCRdb re-called the 5' RACE reads with MiXCR. The table has roughly 450,000 distinct CDR3 sequences, around a sixth seen once. Sequencing input: PBMCs or a T cell subset sorted from them (not recorded which). The receptors here all came from an adult woman who had mild COVID-19 (a few samples of this study predate the infection). Cell type and time point are not known.

The V gene is TRBV19, the J gene TRBJ2-1; D might be TRBD1 or TRBD2, each matching 5 bases. Deletions cut 4 bases from V and 4 bases from J, with 11 bases between. The CDR3 runs to 14 residues. Germline lookup yields CDR1 LNHDA and CDR2 SQIVND (reference sequence). CDR3 loop: CASSKGTEYNEQFF. As DNA, the CDR3 is TGTGCCAGTAGTAAGGGGACCGAGTACAATGAGCAGTTCTTC.

This clonotype was detected ten times or more. This chain connects TRBV5-1 to TRBJ1-1; possibly TRBD1 for D (5 bases). The V gene's germline CDR1 is SGHRS and CDR2 YFSETQ. Trimming removed 0 bases from V and 5 bases from J, with 14 bases in between. This CDR3 comprises 15 residues. The CDR3 bases are TGCGCCAGCAGCTTGGTGGCAGGGTCGGGAACTGAAGCTTTCTTT. Amino acids: CASSLVAGSGTEAFF.

The J gene is TRBJ2-1, the V gene TRBV19; D possibly corresponds to TRBD1 (6 bases). The V end was cut by 3 bases, the J end by 6 bases, with 12 bases between. Germline CDR1 is LNHDA and CDR2 is SQIVND (reference sequence). The CDR3 length is 14 residues. CDR3 amino acids: CASSITQGGNEQFF. Written as DNA, the CDR3 is TGTGCCAGTAGTATTACCCAAGGGGGCAATGAGCAGTTCTTC.

This clonotype was counted only a few times. The chain couples TRBV6-6 to TRBJ2-7, with 7 bases fitting TRBD2. The CDR3 is 15 residues long. Germline V CDR1 and CDR2: MNHNY, SVGAGI (reference sequence). The V segment lost 3 bases and the J segment 7 bases; nucleotides outside the gene matches: 12. CDR3: CASSYSTAAGVEQYF. The CDR3 DNA is TGTGCCAGCAGTTATTCGACCGCCGCGGGGGTAGAGCAGTACTTC.

Ten or more counts support this clonotype. The V and J genes are TRBV12-3 or TRBV12-4 and TRBJ1-5; 8 bases are shared with TRBD1. The V gene end was trimmed by 9 bases and the J gene end by 2 bases; junction bases not matched to a gene: 6. This CDR3 is 14 amino acids long. The CDR3 DNA follows: TGTGCCAGTTCCCAGGGGGCGGGCAATCAGCCCCAGCATTTT. It is translated as CASSQGAGNQPQHF.

The J gene is TRBJ1-2, the V gene TRBV5-1; 11 bases agree with TRBD1. Germline values: CDR1 SGHRS, CDR2 YFSETQ. The CDR3 consists of 15 residues. With 2 bases clipped from V and 3 bases from J, the junction kept 3 bases outside the gene matches. The CDR3 reads CASSLTGQGDYGYTF. Here the CDR3 DNA reads TGCGCCAGCAGCTTAACGGGACAGGGGGACTATGGCTACACCTTC.

This sequence joins TRBV4-2 and TRBJ2-1, with TRBD2 identical over 14 bases. V gave up 4 bases and J gave up 10 bases; unmatched junction bases: 6. Germline V lookup: CDR1 LGHNA, CDR2 YNFKEQ. The CDR3 spans 15 residues. The CDR3 is CASSPGLAGVREQFF. The CDR3 DNA sequence: TGTGCCAGCAGCCCGGGACTAGCGGGAGTCCGGGAGCAGTTCTTC.

V and J are TRBV12-3 or TRBV12-4 and TRBJ2-3; possible D gene TRBD2, 6 bases. V lost 7 bases and J 4 bases, leaving 18 bases between the germline ends. There are 15 residues in the CDR3. This CDR3 is CASTLWDWRPDTQYF. In DNA form, the CDR3 reads TGTGCCAGCACCTTATGGGACTGGAGGCCAGATACGCAGTATTTT.

The chain recombines TRBV12-3 or TRBV12-4 with TRBJ2-7; 7 bases are shared with TRBD1. The CDR3 is 11 amino acids. J lost 6 bases, V lost 5 bases, and 1 base had no gene match. CDR3 bases: TGTGCCAGCAGTCACAGGGGCGAGCAGTACTTC. This translates into CASSHRGEQYF.

This chain joins TRBV4-3 and TRBJ2-7, with 10 bases fitting TRBD2. V was clipped by 0 bases and J by 7 bases; unmatched bases: 6. The CDR3 extends over 15 amino acids. CDR1 is LGHNA and CDR2 is YSLEER in the germline V gene. CDR3 protein: CASSQDLAGVDEQYF. CDR3 coding DNA: TGCGCCAGCAGCCAAGATCTAGCGGGAGTAGATGAGCAGTACTTC.

This clonotype was found a few times. This sequence joins TRBV10-3 and TRBJ1-1; TRBD1 matches 8 bases. The trim removed 6 bases at V and 1 base at J, leaving 7 bases unmatched. From germline, CDR1 is ENHRY and CDR2 SYGVKD. The CDR3 has 15 amino acids. The CDR3 nucleotides read TGTGCCATCAGCCGAGGACAGGGCCCGAACACTGAAGCTTTCTTT. Protein sequence: CAISRGQGPNTEAFF.

The rearrangement joins TRBV20-1 to TRBJ2-1, with 7 bases that match TRBD1. The CDR3 has 13 amino acids. Germline-derived CDR1 and CDR2 are DFQATT and SNEGSKA (reference sequence). J lost 9 bases, V lost 0 bases, and 5 bases had no gene match. The CDR3 DNA sequence: TGCAGTGCTAGAGATTCGACAGGGCCTGAGCAGTTCTTC. Protein product: CSARDSTGPEQFF.

The chain joins TRBV2 to TRBJ2-2, with D perhaps TRBD1 (5 bases). V was cut by 7 bases and J by 0 bases, with 12 bases left in between. The CDR3 runs 15 residues. Per germline, CDR1 SNHLY and CDR2 FYNNEI. DNA for the CDR3: TGTGCCAGCAACCGACAGTACCCGAACACCGGGGAGCTGTTTTTT. Its translation: CASNRQYPNTGELFF.

The chain links TRBV20-1 to TRBJ1-1, with D possibly TRBD1 on 6 matching bases. Trimming stripped 1 base from V and 2 bases from J, with 20 bases between. The CDR3 spans 17 residues. Germline-derived CDR1 and CDR2 are DFQATT and SNEGSKA (reference sequence). Here the CDR3 DNA reads TGCAGTGCTAGAGGCGTCGGGGGGGCAGGGGCAAACACTGAAGCTTTCTTT. Translated: CSARGVGGAGANTEAFF.

The chain combines TRBV5-1 with TRBJ2-7; unclear D gene. This CDR3 contains 16 residues. The V end was cut by 1 base, the J end by 1 base, with 15 bases between. Germline values: CDR1 SGHRS, CDR2 YFSETQ. In nucleotides, the CDR3 is TGCGCCAGCAGCTTGAACCCCGACGTAGGATCCTACGAGCAGTACTTC. This translates into CASSLNPDVGSYEQYF.

J is TRBJ2-5 and V is TRBV7-8; 9 bases align to TRBD1. Germline-derived CDR1 and CDR2 are SGHVS and FQNEAQ. J gave up 4 bases and V 5 bases, and 14 bases lay outside the gene matches. The CDR3 runs to 17 residues. The CDR3 here is CASSPTGQGIFGETQYF. DNA of the CDR3: TGTGCCAGCAGCCCAACGGGACAGGGCATATTCGGAGAGACCCAGTACTTC.

The chain uses TRBV6-1 and TRBJ2-3; 8 nucleotides align to TRBD2. J lost 1 base, V lost 0 bases, and 0 bases had no gene match. The germline gives CDR1 MNHNS, CDR2 SASEGT. The CDR3 runs to 15 residues. The CDR3 DNA sequence: TGTGCCAGCAGTGAAGCGGGACTAGGCACAGATACGCAGTATTTT. The encoded protein is CASSEAGLGTDTQYF.

In this sample, this clonotype turned up many times. The CDR3 here is CASSPDYNEQFF. CDR3 in DNA: TGTGCCAGCTCCCCGGATTACAATGAGCAGTTCTTC. This chain joins TRBV18 and TRBJ2-1, with D hard to call. V was pared by 6 bases and J by 4 bases, with 7 bases between. Germline-derived CDR1 and CDR2 are KGHSH and LQKENI. This CDR3 has 12 residues.

The chain recombines TRBV9 with TRBJ2-1; TRBD2 aligns across 10 bases. Germline V CDR1 and CDR2: SGDLS, YYNGEE. V lost 4 bases to trimming and J lost 6 bases; unmatched junction nucleotides: 4. The CDR3 length is 14 residues. The CDR3 sequence: CASSTSGGVNEQFF. The CDR3 DNA follows: TGTGCCAGCAGCACGAGCGGGGGGGTCAATGAGCAGTTCTTC.

The table lists this clonotype with a few counts. V is TRBV15 and J is TRBJ1-3; D gene ambiguous. Germline V gene lookup returns CDR1 LNHNV and CDR2 YYDKDF (reference sequence). Trimming stripped 1 base from V and 1 base from J, with 5 bases between. The CDR3 extends over 14 amino acids. CDR3 nucleotides: TGTGCCACCAGCAGAGGAGGTTCTGGAAACACCATATATTTT. Its protein is CATSRGGSGNTIYF.

The J gene is TRBJ2-1, the V gene TRBV15; no clear D gene. The CDR3 sequence is 14 residues long. Germline loops: CDR1 LNHNV, CDR2 YYDKDF (reference sequence). The V end lost 5 bases, the J end lost 0 bases, and 8 bases lay between the germline ends. CDR3 sequence: CATSVLVSYNEQFF. CDR3 sequence (DNA): TGTGCCACCAGCGTCCTGGTCTCCTACAATGAGCAGTTCTTC.

The chain combines TRBV7-2 with TRBJ2-3; D uncertain. This CDR3 has 15 amino acids. CDR1 and CDR2 from the germline V gene are SGHTA and FQGNSA. V shed 1 base and J shed 4 bases, with 12 bases lying between them. The DNA for the CDR3 is TGTGCCAGCAGCTTAGGACCAGGTAGAGCAGATACGCAGTATTTT. Translation: CASSLGPGRADTQYF.

A few counts support this clonotype. At one end the junction does not follow the germline gene, possibly because of a read error. The CDR3 DNA reads TGTGCTAGCAGCTCACGGACTAGCGGGACCTCCGGGGAGCTGTTTTTT. Translating it yields CASSSRTSGTSGELFF. The chain employs TRBV7-7 and TRBJ2-2; 12 bases are shared with TRBD2. The germline gives CDR1 SSHAT, CDR2 FNYEAQ (reference sequence). This CDR3 contains 16 residues.

This clonotype has a handful of counts. This chain links TRBV30 with TRBJ1-2; weak D call: TRBD1 (5 bases). This CDR3 region has 11 residues. V lost 5 bases and J 8 bases, leaving 12 bases between the germline ends. Germline values: CDR1 GTSNPN, CDR2 SVGIG (reference sequence). Here the CDR3 reads CAWGSGRGYTF. The CDR3 DNA reads TGTGCCTGGGGATCAGGGCGCGGCTACACCTTC.

V and J are TRBV29-1 and TRBJ2-7; D could derive from TRBD1 or TRBD2 (5 bases each). Germline V gene sequence: CDR1 SQVTM, CDR2 ANQGSEA. The CDR3 has 13 amino acids. V was trimmed by 4 bases and J by 2 bases, leaving 12 bases between them. The CDR3 spells CSVGQGATYEQYF. CDR3 in DNA: TGCAGCGTTGGGCAGGGAGCCACCTACGAGCAGTACTTC.

This clonotype was counted once. The V and J genes are TRBV7-2 and TRBJ2-5; 13 nucleotides align to TRBD2. V dropped 6 bases and J dropped 4; count of bases not matched to a gene: 5. Germline lookup yields CDR1 SGHTA and CDR2 FQGNSA. CDR3 size: 15 residues. The CDR3, as DNA: TGTGCCAGCAGACTAGCGGGGGGGCCGGGAGAGACCCAGTACTTC. Translated, it gives CASRLAGGPGETQYF.

The chain joins TRBV18 to TRBJ1-6; 10 bases are shared with TRBD1. CDR3 size: 16 residues. V gave up 0 bases and J gave up 9 bases; unmatched junction bases: 5. Germline V gives CDR1 KGHSH, CDR2 LQKENI. The CDR3 DNA reads TGTGCCAGCTCACCACCCATGGGACAGGGGAGTTCACCCCTCCACTTT. Translation: CASSPPMGQGSSPLHF.

The chain employs TRBV20-1 and TRBJ2-5; D call uncertain. This CDR3 has 15 amino acids. Per the germline V gene, CDR1 is DFQATT and CDR2 is SNEGSKA (reference sequence). V was shortened by 6 bases and J by 2 bases, with 19 bases between the two germline ends. The CDR3 coding sequence is TGCAGTGCATATGTCGGTAGGATCGCGCAAGAGACCCAGTACTTC. This encodes CSAYVGRIAQETQYF.